The entry below gives a single T cell receptor (beta chain) sequence along with its context. Its cognate antigen is unknown. These data originate in a study of T cells after yellow fever vaccination. Study-level results: Once the booster was given, most primary-vaccination clones reappeared, at more than 95% for CD4 and more than 85% for CD8. There was a possibility that FACS-sorted repertoires contained abundant clonotypes contaminating from the bulk population. The secondary response peaked faster, at day 5 versus 15, but was weaker.

5'RACE template switching generated TCR cDNA, adding a universal primer site and UMIs. TCRdb independently ran MiXCR on the 5' RACE reads; one entry per CDR3 protein. The table has approximately 300,000 distinct CDR3 sequences, around 7% seen once. The starting material was PBMCs, obtained around 45 days after the first yellow fever vaccination. This receptor was identified in a man between 18 and 29 years old who received the YFV17D yellow fever vaccine.

CDR3 DNA: TGTGCCAGCAGCTTAGTTACCGGGACAGGGGGCTACGAGCAGTACGTC. This translates into CASSLVTGTGGYEQYV. V and J are TRBV7-8 and TRBJ2-7; 11 bases line up with TRBD1. Looked up from germline, CDR1 is SGHVS and CDR2 is FQNEAQ. This CDR3 spans 16 amino acids. The V segment lost 1 base and the J segment 3 bases; nucleotides outside the gene matches: 5.